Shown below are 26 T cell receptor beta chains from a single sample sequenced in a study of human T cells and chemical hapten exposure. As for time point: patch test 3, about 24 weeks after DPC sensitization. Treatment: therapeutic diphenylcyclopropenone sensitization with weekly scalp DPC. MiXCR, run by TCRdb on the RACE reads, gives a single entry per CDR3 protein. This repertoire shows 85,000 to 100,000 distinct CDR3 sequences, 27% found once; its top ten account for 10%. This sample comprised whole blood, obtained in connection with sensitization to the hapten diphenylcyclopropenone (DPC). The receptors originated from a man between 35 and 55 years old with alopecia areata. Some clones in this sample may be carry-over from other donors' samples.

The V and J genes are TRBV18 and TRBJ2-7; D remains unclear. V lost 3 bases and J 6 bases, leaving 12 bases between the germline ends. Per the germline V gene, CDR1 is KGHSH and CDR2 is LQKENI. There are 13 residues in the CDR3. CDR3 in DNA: TGTGCCAGCTCACCTGACCCGGGCGCCGAGCAGTACTTC. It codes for CASSPDPGAEQYF.

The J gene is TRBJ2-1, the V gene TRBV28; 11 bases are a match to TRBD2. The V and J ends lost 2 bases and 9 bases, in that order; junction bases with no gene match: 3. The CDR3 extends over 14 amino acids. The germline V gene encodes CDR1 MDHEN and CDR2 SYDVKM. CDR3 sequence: CASSLKGTSGEQFF. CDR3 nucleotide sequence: TGTGCCAGCAGTTTAAAAGGGACTAGCGGTGAGCAGTTCTTC. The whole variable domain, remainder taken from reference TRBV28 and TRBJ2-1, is DVKVTQSSRYLVKRTGEKVFLECVQDMDHENMFWYRQDPGLGLRLIYFSYDVKMKEKGDIPEGYSVSREKKERFSLILESASTNQTSMYLCASSLKGTSGEQFFGPGTRLTVL.

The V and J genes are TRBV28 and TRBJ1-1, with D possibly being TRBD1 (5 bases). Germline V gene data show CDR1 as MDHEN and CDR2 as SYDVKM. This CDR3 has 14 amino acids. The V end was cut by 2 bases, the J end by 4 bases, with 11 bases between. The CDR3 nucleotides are TGTGCCAGCAGTTTAGGGGGGGGGAGCACTGAAGCTTTCTTT. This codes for CASSLGGGSTEAFF.

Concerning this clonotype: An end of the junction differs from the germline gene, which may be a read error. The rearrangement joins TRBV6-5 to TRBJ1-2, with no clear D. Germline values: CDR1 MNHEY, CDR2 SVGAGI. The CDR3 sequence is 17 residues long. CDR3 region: CASSYSRVGGEKAGDTF. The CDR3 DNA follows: TGTGCCAGCAGTTACTCGAGGGTCGGAGGTGAGAAGGCTGGCGACACCTTC.

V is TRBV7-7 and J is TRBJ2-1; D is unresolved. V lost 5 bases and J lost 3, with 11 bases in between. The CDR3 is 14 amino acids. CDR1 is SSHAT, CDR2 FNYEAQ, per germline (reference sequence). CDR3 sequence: CASSPGVDYNEQFF. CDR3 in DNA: TGTGCCAGCAGCCCTGGGGTTGACTACAATGAGCAGTTCTTC.

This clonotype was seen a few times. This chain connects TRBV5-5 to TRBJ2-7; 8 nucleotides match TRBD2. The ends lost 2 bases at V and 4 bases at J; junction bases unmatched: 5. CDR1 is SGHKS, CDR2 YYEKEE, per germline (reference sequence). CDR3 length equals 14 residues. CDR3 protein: CASSFSTSVYEQYF. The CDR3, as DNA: TGTGCCAGCAGCTTCTCGACTAGCGTTTACGAGCAGTACTTC.

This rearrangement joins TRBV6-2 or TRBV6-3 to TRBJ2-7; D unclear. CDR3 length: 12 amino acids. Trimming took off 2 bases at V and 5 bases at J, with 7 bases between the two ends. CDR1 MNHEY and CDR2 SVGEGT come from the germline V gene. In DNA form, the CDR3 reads TGTGCCAGCAGTTACGAGGATCACGAGCAGTACTTC. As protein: CASSYEDHEQYF.

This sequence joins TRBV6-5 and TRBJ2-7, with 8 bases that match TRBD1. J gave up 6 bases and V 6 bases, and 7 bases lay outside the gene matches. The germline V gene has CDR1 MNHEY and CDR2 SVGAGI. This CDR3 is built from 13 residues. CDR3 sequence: CASRNDRGSEQYF. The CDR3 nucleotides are TGTGCCAGCAGAAACGACAGGGGTAGCGAGCAGTACTTC.

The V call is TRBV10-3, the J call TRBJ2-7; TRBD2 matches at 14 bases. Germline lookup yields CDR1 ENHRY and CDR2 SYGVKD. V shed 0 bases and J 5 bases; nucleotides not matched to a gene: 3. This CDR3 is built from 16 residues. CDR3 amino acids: CAISESGLAGVHEQYF. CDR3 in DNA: TGTGCCATCAGTGAGTCGGGACTAGCGGGAGTGCACGAGCAGTACTTC.

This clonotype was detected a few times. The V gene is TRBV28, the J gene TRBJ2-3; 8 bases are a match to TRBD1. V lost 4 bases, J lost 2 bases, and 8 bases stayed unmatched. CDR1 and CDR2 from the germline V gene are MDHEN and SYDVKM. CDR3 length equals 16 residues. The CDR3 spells CASSSPGTGHTDTQYF. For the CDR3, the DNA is TGTGCCAGCAGTTCGCCCGGGACAGGCCACACAGATACGCAGTATTTT.

CDR3: CSARRGSFQETQYF. The CDR3 DNA is TGCAGTGCTAGAAGGGGGAGTTTCCAAGAGACCCAGTACTTC. The gene calls are TRBV20-1 and TRBJ2-5, with a weak D call TRBD1 (6 bases). The CDR3 extends over 14 amino acids. Trimming left V 2 bases short and J 1 base short, with 11 bases between. Germline loops: CDR1 DFQATT, CDR2 SNEGSKA (reference sequence).

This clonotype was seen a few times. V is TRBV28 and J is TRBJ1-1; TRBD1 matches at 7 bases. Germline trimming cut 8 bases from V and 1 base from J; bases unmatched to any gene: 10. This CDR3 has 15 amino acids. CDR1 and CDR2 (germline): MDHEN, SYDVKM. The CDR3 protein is CASSIGGTANTEAFF. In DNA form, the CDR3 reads TGTGCCAGCTCCATTGGGGGGACAGCGAACACTGAAGCTTTCTTT.

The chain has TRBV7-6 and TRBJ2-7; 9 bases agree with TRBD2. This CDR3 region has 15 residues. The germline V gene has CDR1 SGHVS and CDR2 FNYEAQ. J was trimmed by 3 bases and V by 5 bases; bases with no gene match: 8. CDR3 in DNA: TGTGCCAGCAGCCACTCTAGCGGGATGGTCTACGAGCAGTACTTC. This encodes CASSHSSGMVYEQYF.

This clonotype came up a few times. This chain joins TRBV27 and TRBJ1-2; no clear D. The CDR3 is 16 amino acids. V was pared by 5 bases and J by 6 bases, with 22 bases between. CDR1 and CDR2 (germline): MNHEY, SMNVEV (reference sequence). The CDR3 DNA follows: TGTGCCAGCAGTCCATTGCACGGGTCACTTGACAATGGCTACACCTTC. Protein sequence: CASSPLHGSLDNGYTF.

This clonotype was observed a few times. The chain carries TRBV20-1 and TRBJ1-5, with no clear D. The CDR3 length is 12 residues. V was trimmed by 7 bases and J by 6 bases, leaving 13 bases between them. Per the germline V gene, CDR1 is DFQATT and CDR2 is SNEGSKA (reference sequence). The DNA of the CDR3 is TGCAGTGTACACCCGGGAGGTCAGCCCCAGCATTTT. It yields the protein CSVHPGGQPQHF.

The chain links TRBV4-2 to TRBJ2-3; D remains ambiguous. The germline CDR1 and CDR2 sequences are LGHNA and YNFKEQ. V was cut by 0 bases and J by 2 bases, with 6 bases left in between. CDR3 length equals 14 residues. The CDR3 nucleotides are TGTGCCAGCAGCCAAGATCCAAACACAGATACGCAGTATTTT. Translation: CASSQDPNTDTQYF.

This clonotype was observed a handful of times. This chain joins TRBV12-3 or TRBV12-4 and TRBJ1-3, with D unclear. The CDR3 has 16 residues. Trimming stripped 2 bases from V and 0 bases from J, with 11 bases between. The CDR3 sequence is CASSLFWQNSGNTIYF. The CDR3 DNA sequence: TGTGCCAGCAGTTTATTCTGGCAGAACTCTGGAAACACCATATATTTT.

For the CDR3, the DNA is TGTGCCAGCAGCACCGGGACAGATAGAGTGGCTTTCTTT. Translating it yields CASSTGTDRVAFF. This chain connects TRBV2 to TRBJ1-1, with TRBD1 identical over 7 bases. This CDR3 is built from 13 residues. Trimming removed 6 bases from V and 11 bases from J; junction bases left unmatched: 12. Germline CDR1 SNHLY, CDR2 FYNNEI.

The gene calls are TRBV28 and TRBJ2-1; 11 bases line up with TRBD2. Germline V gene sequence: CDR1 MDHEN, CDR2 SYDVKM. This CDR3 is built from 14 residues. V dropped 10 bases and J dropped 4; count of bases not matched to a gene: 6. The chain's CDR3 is CATIAGGIYNEQFF. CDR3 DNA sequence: TGTGCCACTATAGCGGGAGGGATTTACAATGAGCAGTTCTTC.

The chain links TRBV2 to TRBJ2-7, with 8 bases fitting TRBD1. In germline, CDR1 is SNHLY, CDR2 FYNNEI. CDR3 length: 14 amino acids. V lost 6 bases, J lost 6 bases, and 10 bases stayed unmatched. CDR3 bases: TGTGCCAGCAGGCGCCGGACAGGGCGAGGCGAGCAGTACTTC. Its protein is CASRRRTGRGEQYF.

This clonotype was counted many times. CDR3 loop: CASSLGGVGTEAFF. The CDR3 nucleotides read TGTGCCAGCAGTTTAGGCGGTGTTGGCACTGAAGCTTTCTTT. This rearrangement joins TRBV28 to TRBJ1-1; D remains ambiguous. Germline CDR1 reads MDHEN; CDR2 reads SYDVKM. With 2 bases removed from V and 4 bases from J, the gap between germline ends came to 11 bases. The length of the CDR3 is 14 residues. The whole variable domain, filled in from reference TRBV28 and TRBJ1-1, reads DVKVTQSSRYLVKRTGEKVFLECVQDMDHENMFWYRQDPGLGLRLIYFSYDVKMKEKGDIPEGYSVSREKKERFSLILESASTNQTSMYLCASSLGGVGTEAFFGQGTRLTVV.

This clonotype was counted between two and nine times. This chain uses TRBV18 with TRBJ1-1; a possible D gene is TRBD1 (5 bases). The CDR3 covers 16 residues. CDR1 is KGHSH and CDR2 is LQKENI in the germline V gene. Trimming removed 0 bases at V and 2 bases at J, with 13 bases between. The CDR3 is CASSPPGRAQNTEAFF. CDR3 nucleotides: TGTGCCAGCTCACCACCGGGCAGGGCTCAAAACACTGAAGCTTTCTTT.

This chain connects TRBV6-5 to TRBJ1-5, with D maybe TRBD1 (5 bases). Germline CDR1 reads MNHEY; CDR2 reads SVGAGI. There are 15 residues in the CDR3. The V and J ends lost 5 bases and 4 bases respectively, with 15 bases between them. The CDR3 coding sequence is TGTGCCAGCAGTCAGTCCCCGGGGCGGAATCAGCCCCAGCATTTT. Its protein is CASSQSPGRNQPQHF.

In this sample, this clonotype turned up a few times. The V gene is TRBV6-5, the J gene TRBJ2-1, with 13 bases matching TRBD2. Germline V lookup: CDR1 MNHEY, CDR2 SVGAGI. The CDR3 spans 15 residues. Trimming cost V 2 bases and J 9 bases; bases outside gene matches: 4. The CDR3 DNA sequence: TGTGCCAGCAGTTACAAACTAGCGGGAGGGGGTGAGCAGTTCTTC. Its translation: CASSYKLAGGGEQFF.

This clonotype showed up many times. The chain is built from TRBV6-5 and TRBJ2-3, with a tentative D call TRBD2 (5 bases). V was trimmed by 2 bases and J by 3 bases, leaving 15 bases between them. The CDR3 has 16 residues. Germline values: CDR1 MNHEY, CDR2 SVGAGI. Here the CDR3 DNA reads TGTGCCAGCAGTTACGGAGCGGAGCTCTCAACAGATACGCAGTATTTT. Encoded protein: CASSYGAELSTDTQYF.

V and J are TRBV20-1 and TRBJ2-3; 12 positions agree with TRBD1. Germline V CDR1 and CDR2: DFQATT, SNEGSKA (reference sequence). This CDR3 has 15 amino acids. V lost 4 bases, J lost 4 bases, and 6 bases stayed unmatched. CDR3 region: CSATSGQGASDTQYF. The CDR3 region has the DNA TGCAGTGCTACGTCGGGACAGGGGGCCTCAGATACGCAGTATTTT.